The T cell receptor beta chain under discussion was sequenced for a study of CD8 T cells in ankylosing spondylitis. The study's findings and limits: About 8 highly homologous variants made up a TCR beta motif, and this motif appeared characteristic of ankylosing spondylitis blood.

TCRdb recomputed calls from the 5' RACE reads with MiXCR, one row per CDR3 protein. The sample contains about 240,000 distinct CDR3 sequences, about 9.1% of which appear only once. This clonotype was counted ten times or more. The antigen remains unidentified. Trimming removed 6 bases from V and 5 bases from J, with 10 bases in between. Germline V lookup: CDR1 LGHDT, CDR2 YNNKEL (reference sequence). This CDR3 has 12 amino acids. This sequence was found in a male donor with ankylosing spondylitis or in good health (not recorded which). The genes are TRBV3-1 and TRBJ1-1; weak D call: TRBD1 (5 bases). Material for sequencing was blood, either unsorted or a sorted T cell fraction (not recorded which). In nucleotides, the CDR3 is TGTGCCAGCAGGGGGCCCGGGACTGAAGCTTTCTTT. Translated, it gives CASRGPGTEAFF.